The 32 T cell receptor beta chains below come from one sample, sequenced in a study of cytomegalovirus exposure and HLA in healthy donors. Primers: 60 Vbeta forward and 13 Jbeta reverse. The protocol was immunoSEQ multiplex PCR, while the TCRdb copy is restricted to in-frame clones and leaves out a portion. The data show 210,000 or so clones, with approximately 81% seen just once and 1% to 1.5% held by the top ten. The material sequenced was PBMCs. Source of these receptors: a human donor in good health.

The V gene is TRBV4-1, the J gene TRBJ2-1, with D tentatively TRBD1 (6 bases). Trimming stripped 2 bases from V and 7 bases from J, with 15 bases between. Germline assignment: CDR1 MGHRA and CDR2 YSYEKL. The CDR3 is made up of 15 amino acids. The CDR3 region has the DNA TGCGCCAGCAGCCAATCTTACAGGGATAGGAATGAGCAGTTCTTC. The encoded protein is CASSQSYRDRNEQFF.

This clone was seen only once. CDR3 protein: CASRPGQGDYGYTF. The CDR3 DNA reads as TGTGCCAGTAGGCCGGGACAGGGCGACTATGGCTACACCTTC. This rearrangement joins TRBV19 to TRBJ1-2, with 9 positions matching TRBD1. J gave up 3 bases and V 6 bases, and 5 bases lay outside the gene matches. The CDR3 is 14 residues long. Germline CDR1 is LNHDA and CDR2 is SQIVND (reference sequence).

The chain couples TRBV9 to TRBJ2-1, with 12 positions matching TRBD2. The CDR3 is 16 amino acids. The V and J ends lost 2 bases and 2 bases, in that order; junction bases with no gene match: 2. Germline CDR1 is SGDLS and CDR2 is YYNGEE. CDR3 coding DNA: TGTGCCAGCAGCGTTCGACTAGCGGGAGCCTACAATGAGCAGTTCTTC. It is translated as CASSVRLAGAYNEQFF.

The chain recombines TRBV6-1 with TRBJ1-2; TRBD1 agrees at 11 bases. The junction had 11 bases not matched to a gene; V was cut back by 3 bases and J by 8 bases. CDR1 is MNHNS, CDR2 SASEGT, per germline. The CDR3 sequence is 16 residues long. The CDR3 region has the DNA TGTGCCAGCAGTGACCCTTATGGACAGGGGGCCTGGGGCTACACCTTC. This codes for CASSDPYGQGAWGYTF.

The V gene is TRBV5-1, the J gene TRBJ1-3; perhaps TRBD1 as D (5 bases). Looked up from germline, CDR1 is SGHRS and CDR2 is YFSETQ. Between the trimmed V and J ends, which lost 4 bases and 7 bases, there was a span of 18 bases. The CDR3 has 15 residues. CDR3 bases: TGCGCCAGCAGCGCGCTCGGGAGCCAGGGCAACACCATATATTTT. It encodes CASSALGSQGNTIYF.

The genes are TRBV4-1 and TRBJ1-1, with D tentatively TRBD1 (6 bases). There are 14 residues in the CDR3. Germline CDR1 MGHRA, CDR2 YSYEKL. V lost 4 bases and J 5 bases, leaving 14 bases between the germline ends. The CDR3 DNA sequence: TGCGCCAGCAGCCCCGGGGCAGGGGCTACTGAAGCTTTCTTT. This gives the protein CASSPGAGATEAFF.

The table lists this clone with a few counts. As DNA, the CDR3 is TGTGCCAGCGGTCGGGGAAGTGAGCAGTTCTTC. Protein sequence: CASGRGSEQFF. The chain links TRBV6-5 to TRBJ2-1; the D gene is possibly TRBD2 (5 bases). Germline CDR1 reads MNHEY; CDR2 reads SVGAGI. V was trimmed by 8 bases and J by 9 bases, leaving 11 bases between them. This CDR3 is built from 11 residues.

The chain links TRBV6-1 to TRBJ2-1; the D gene is possibly TRBD2 (7 bases). The CDR3 extends over 14 amino acids. Germline CDR1 MNHNS, CDR2 SASEGT. V was shortened by 2 bases and J by 7 bases, with 12 bases between the two germline ends. The CDR3 sequence is CASSERGGANEQFF. The DNA of the CDR3 is TGTGCCAGCAGTGAACGTGGGGGGGCGAATGAGCAGTTCTTC.

The chain has TRBV18 and TRBJ2-1, with 9 bases that match TRBD2. This CDR3 has 16 amino acids. Germline CDR1 is KGHSH and CDR2 is LQKENI. Trimming cost V 0 bases and J 8 bases; bases outside gene matches: 8. The CDR3 sequence: CASSPPMREGSDEQFF. CDR3 nucleotides: TGTGCCAGCTCACCACCGATGCGGGAGGGTAGCGATGAGCAGTTCTTC.

V and J are TRBV6-1 and TRBJ1-1; D perhaps matches TRBD1 (6 bases). The V end was cut by 6 bases, the J end by 1 base, with 12 bases between. CDR3 length: 14 amino acids. CDR1 is MNHNS, CDR2 SASEGT, per germline. CDR3 sequence (DNA): TGTGCCAGCAGCCCGGGACACTCGAACACTGAAGCTTTCTTT. This codes for CASSPGHSNTEAFF.

The rearrangement links TRBV5-8 to TRBJ2-5; 9 bases align to TRBD1. The CDR3 covers 13 residues. Germline-derived CDR1 and CDR2 are SGHTS and YDEGEE. V shed 9 bases and J 5 bases; nucleotides not matched to a gene: 8. Here the CDR3 DNA reads TGTGCCACAAGACAGGGGGTGGTGGAGACCCAGTACTTC. Protein: CATRQGVVETQYF.

This rearrangement joins TRBV5-5 to TRBJ1-5; 7 nucleotides line up with TRBD1. This CDR3 has 15 amino acids. With 0 bases clipped from V and 1 base from J, the junction kept 1 base outside the gene matches. The germline CDR1 and CDR2 sequences are SGHKS and YYEKEE (reference sequence). The CDR3 is CASSLGGGSNQPQHF. DNA for the CDR3: TGTGCCAGCAGCTTGGGAGGGGGCAGCAATCAGCCCCAGCATTTT. Drawing the rest from reference TRBV5-5 and TRBJ1-5, the complete variable domain is DAGVTQSPTHLIKTRGQQVTLRCSPISGHKSVSWYQQVLGQGPQFIFQYYEKEERGRGNFPDRFSARQFPNYSSELNVNALLLGDSALYLCASSLGGGSNQPQHFGDGTRLSIL.

This clone was observed a single time. J is TRBJ1-1 and V is TRBV25-1, with D hard to call. The germline gives CDR1 MGHDK, CDR2 SYGVNS. This CDR3 contains 14 residues. V lost 3 bases and J 7 bases, leaving 15 bases between the germline ends. CDR3 DNA sequence: TGTGCCAGCAGTGAGTCCTGGGTATCGGGTGAAGCTTTCTTT. This codes for CASSESWVSGEAFF.

V usage is TRBV7-3 and J usage is TRBJ2-2; D gene ambiguous. The germline V gene has CDR1 SGHTA and CDR2 FQGTGA. Trimming stripped 1 base from V and 1 base from J, with 10 bases between. There are 16 residues in the CDR3. CDR3 loop: CASSLSVIQNTGELFF. The CDR3 coding sequence is TGTGCCAGCAGCTTAAGCGTAATCCAGAACACCGGGGAGCTGTTTTTT.

The rearrangement joins TRBV19 to TRBJ1-2; possible D gene TRBD1, 5 bases. From germline, CDR1 is LNHDA and CDR2 SQIVND (reference sequence). The length of the CDR3 is 12 residues. V was clipped by 5 bases and J by 8 bases, with 12 bases between them. CDR3: CASSWAGDGYTF. The CDR3 DNA reads TGTGCCAGTAGTTGGGCGGGGGACGGCTACACCTTC. The full variable domain, in which reference TRBV19 and TRBJ1-2 provide the parts outside the CDR3, is DGGITQSPKYLFRKEGQNVTLSCEQNLNHDAMYWYRQDPGQGLRLIYYSQIVNDFQKGDIAEGYSVSREKKESFPLTVTSAQKNPTAFYLCASSWAGDGYTFGSGTRLTVV.

The rearrangement uses TRBV7-3 and TRBJ2-5; no clear D gene. Germline loops: CDR1 SGHTA, CDR2 FQGTGA. This CDR3 contains 13 residues. V was pared by 8 bases and J by 0 bases, with 10 bases between. CDR3 protein: CASAERYQETQYF. DNA for the CDR3: TGTGCCAGCGCCGAGCGATACCAAGAGACCCAGTACTTC. Full variable domain (remainder filled in from reference TRBV7-3 and TRBJ2-5): GAGVSQTPSNKVTEKGKYVELRCDPISGHTALYWYRQSLGQGPEFLIYFQGTGAADDSGLPNDRFFAVRPEGSVSTLKIQRTERGDSAVYLCASAERYQETQYFGPGTRLLVL.

The chain has TRBV5-6 and TRBJ2-1, with TRBD2 as a possible D gene (6 bases). The CDR3 consists of 18 residues. The germline V gene encodes CDR1 SGHDT and CDR2 YYEEEE. Deletions cut 1 base from V and 1 base from J, with 18 bases between. The CDR3 loop is CASSLFSGLASSYNEQFF. CDR3 nucleotide sequence: TGTGCCAGCAGCTTGTTTTCGGGACTTGCGTCATCCTACAATGAGCAGTTCTTC. Full variable domain (remainder filled in from reference TRBV5-6 and TRBJ2-1): DAGVTQSPTHLIKTRGQQVTLRCSPKSGHDTVSWYQQALGQGPQFIFQYYEEEERQRGNFPDRFSGHQFPNYSSELNVNALLLGDSALYLCASSLFSGLASSYNEQFFGPGTRLTVL.

V is TRBV5-3 and J is TRBJ2-1; 7 bases align to TRBD2. Being an ORF, TRBV5-3 has a function that is uncertain. V trimming: 4 bases; J trimming: 9 bases; junction bases outside the gene matches: 4. The length of the CDR3 is 12 residues. The CDR3 DNA sequence: TGTGCCAGAAGCCGGACTAGTCTTGAGCAGTTCTTC. As protein: CARSRTSLEQFF.

The rearrangement joins TRBV7-6 to TRBJ2-5; D is unclear. This CDR3 has 11 amino acids. Germline V gene data show CDR1 as SGHVS and CDR2 as FNYEAQ. The germline V and J ends were trimmed by 5 bases and 2 bases, with 3 bases remaining between them. CDR3 loop: CASSRQETQYF. The CDR3 DNA reads as TGTGCCAGCAGCCGTCAAGAGACCCAGTACTTC.

V usage is TRBV7-2 and J usage is TRBJ2-5, with 8 positions matching TRBD2. CDR1 SGHTA and CDR2 FQGNSA come from the germline V gene. The junction had 11 bases not matched to a gene; V was cut back by 5 bases and J by 9 bases. The CDR3 runs to 14 residues. CDR3 DNA sequence: TGTGCCAGCAGCCTCGAACTAGCGGCCCCGTCCCAGTACTTC. This sequence encodes CASSLELAAPSQYF.

The rearrangement uses TRBV7-3 and TRBJ2-7; TRBD1 agrees at 8 bases. CDR1 is SGHTA and CDR2 is FQGTGA in the germline V gene. V gave up 3 bases and J gave up 5 bases; unmatched junction bases: 3. This CDR3 has 13 residues. The CDR3 DNA reads TGTGCCAGCAGCTTCCAGGGGGCAAACGAGCAGTACTTC. Encoded protein: CASSFQGANEQYF.

This chain connects TRBV7-3 to TRBJ2-1; D is undetermined. Germline CDR1 is SGHTA and CDR2 is FQGTGA. The CDR3 has 16 residues. V lost 0 bases, J lost 0 bases, and 9 bases lay in between. CDR3 protein: CASSLTRSNSYNEQFF. CDR3 in DNA: TGTGCCAGCAGCTTAACCAGGTCTAACTCCTACAATGAGCAGTTCTTC.

The chain employs TRBV7-9 and TRBJ2-7; TRBD2 matches at 7 bases. Germline CDR1 SEHNR, CDR2 FQNEAQ (reference sequence). The CDR3 is 12 residues long. Trimming at V came to 7 bases and at J to 4 bases, leaving 4 bases not matched to a gene. DNA for the CDR3: TGTGCCAGCACCTCGCGGGAGTACGAGCAGTACTTC. Protein sequence: CASTSREYEQYF.

The chain employs TRBV5-1 and TRBJ2-5; weak D call: TRBD1 (6 bases). The J call may be mistaken, given a closer DNA end match to TRBJ2-7. Germline-derived CDR1 and CDR2 are SGHRS and YFSETQ. The CDR3 totals 15 residues. CDR3 sequence reads: CASSGGGSPSYEQYF. DNA of the CDR3: TGCGCCAGCAGCGGGGGCGGCAGCCCTTCCTACGAGCAGTACTTC.

The chain is built from TRBV4-2 and TRBJ2-3; 9 positions agree with TRBD1. Losses at the gene ends were 3 bases for V and 6 bases for J; bases not matched to a gene: 16. The CDR3 consists of 18 residues. Germline values: CDR1 LGHNA, CDR2 YNFKEQ. In DNA form, the CDR3 reads TGTGCCAGCAGCCAGCTACCCCCGGGACAGGGTGTTACTGATACGCAGTATTTT. This sequence encodes CASSQLPPGQGVTDTQYF.

The V gene is TRBV29-1, the J gene TRBJ1-1; D is ambiguous. Germline V gives CDR1 SQVTM, CDR2 ANQGSEA. The V and J ends lost 8 bases and 4 bases respectively, with 11 bases between them. The CDR3 is 11 residues long. CDR3 region: CSSQRGTEAFF. The CDR3 nucleotides read TGCAGCAGCCAGCGGGGCACTGAAGCTTTCTTT.

This chain connects TRBV28 to TRBJ2-5, with D tentatively TRBD1 (5 bases). The CDR3 sequence is 14 residues long. The germline V and J ends were trimmed by 2 bases and 7 bases, with 14 bases remaining between them. The germline CDR1 and CDR2 sequences are MDHEN and SYDVKM. The CDR3 here is CASSLVAGPGTQYF. CDR3 in DNA: TGTGCCAGCAGTTTAGTGGCAGGGCCGGGGACCCAGTACTTC.

The chain carries TRBV7-6 and TRBJ2-5; D is possibly TRBD2 (7 bases). The CDR3 covers 16 residues. The germline V and J ends were trimmed by 1 base and 4 bases, with 16 bases remaining between them. Germline V gives CDR1 SGHVS, CDR2 FNYEAQ. The CDR3 coding sequence is TGTGCCAGCAGCTTAGTCGCGGGGGCGCCAGGAGAGACCCAGTACTTC. It codes for CASSLVAGAPGETQYF.

Only a few counts were recorded for this clone. The CDR3 region is CASSLLADRPLSTDTQYF. CDR3 DNA: TGTGCCAGCAGCTTACTAGCCGACCGGCCTCTTAGCACAGATACGCAGTATTTT. The chain has TRBV7-6 and TRBJ2-3; possibly TRBD2 for D (5 bases). Germline values: CDR1 SGHVS, CDR2 FNYEAQ. V shed 2 bases and J shed 0 bases, with 18 bases lying between them. This CDR3 has 18 amino acids.

The chain links TRBV28 to TRBJ2-2; 7 nucleotides line up with TRBD2. The CDR3 totals 15 residues. In germline, CDR1 is MDHEN, CDR2 SYDVKM. V lost 5 bases to trimming and J lost 1 base; unmatched junction nucleotides: 4. The CDR3 DNA is TGTGCCAGCAGTGGAGCGGGAAGGAACACCGGGGAGCTGTTTTTT. Its translation: CASSGAGRNTGELFF.

This rearrangement joins TRBV4-3 to TRBJ1-2; no clear D. V was trimmed by 0 bases and J by 7 bases, leaving 15 bases between them. In germline, CDR1 is LGHNA, CDR2 YSLEER. The CDR3 is 15 amino acids. DNA of the CDR3: TGCGCCAGCAGCCAAGATCGGGTACCGTTGGGTGGCTACACCTTC. Translated: CASSQDRVPLGGYTF.

This clone was observed a handful of times. The chain combines TRBV28 with TRBJ2-3; 9 nucleotides match TRBD1. The V gene end was trimmed by 5 bases and the J gene end by 4 bases; junction bases not matched to a gene: 13. Germline V lookup: CDR1 MDHEN, CDR2 SYDVKM. The CDR3 has 17 amino acids. CDR3 protein: CASSAQGAAVSADTQYF. CDR3 nucleotide sequence: TGTGCCAGCAGTGCACAGGGGGCTGCAGTTAGTGCAGATACGCAGTATTTT.